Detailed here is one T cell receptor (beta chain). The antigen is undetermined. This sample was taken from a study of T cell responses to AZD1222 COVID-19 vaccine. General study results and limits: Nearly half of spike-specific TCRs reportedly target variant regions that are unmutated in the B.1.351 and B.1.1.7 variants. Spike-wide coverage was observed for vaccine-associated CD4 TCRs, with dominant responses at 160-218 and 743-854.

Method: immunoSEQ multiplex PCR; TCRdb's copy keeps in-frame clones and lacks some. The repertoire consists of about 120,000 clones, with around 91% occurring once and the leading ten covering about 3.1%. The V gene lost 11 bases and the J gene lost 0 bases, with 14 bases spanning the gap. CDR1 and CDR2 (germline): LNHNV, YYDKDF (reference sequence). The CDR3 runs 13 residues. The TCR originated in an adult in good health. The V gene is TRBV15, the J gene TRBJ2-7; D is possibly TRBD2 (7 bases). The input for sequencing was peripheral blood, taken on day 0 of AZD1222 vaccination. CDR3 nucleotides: TGTGCCCCTAGGGGGGGCCCCTCCTACGAGCAGTACTTC. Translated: CAPRGGPSYEQYF.